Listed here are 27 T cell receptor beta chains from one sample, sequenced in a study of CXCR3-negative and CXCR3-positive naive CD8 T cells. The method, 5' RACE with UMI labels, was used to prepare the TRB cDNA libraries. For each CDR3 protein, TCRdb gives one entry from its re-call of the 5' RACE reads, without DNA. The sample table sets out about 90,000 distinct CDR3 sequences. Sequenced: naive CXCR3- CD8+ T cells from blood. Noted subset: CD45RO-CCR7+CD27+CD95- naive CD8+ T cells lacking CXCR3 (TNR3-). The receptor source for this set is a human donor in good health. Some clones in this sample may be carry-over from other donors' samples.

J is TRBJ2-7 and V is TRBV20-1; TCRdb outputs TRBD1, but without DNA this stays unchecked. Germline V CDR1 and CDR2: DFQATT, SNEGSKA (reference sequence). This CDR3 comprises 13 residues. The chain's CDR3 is CSARVRADYEQYF.

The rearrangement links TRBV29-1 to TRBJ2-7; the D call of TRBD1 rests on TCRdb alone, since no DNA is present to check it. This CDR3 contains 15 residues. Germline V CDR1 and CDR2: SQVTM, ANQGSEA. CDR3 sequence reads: CSARGGQGSSYEQYF.

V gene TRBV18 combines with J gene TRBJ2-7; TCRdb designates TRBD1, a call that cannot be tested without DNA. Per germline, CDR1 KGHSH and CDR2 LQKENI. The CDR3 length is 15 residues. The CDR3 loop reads CASSPADGRGYEQYF.

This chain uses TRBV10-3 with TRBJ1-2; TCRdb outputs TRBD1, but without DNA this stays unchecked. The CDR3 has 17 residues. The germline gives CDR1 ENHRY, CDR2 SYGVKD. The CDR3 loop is CAISDLMSSGQNYGYTF.

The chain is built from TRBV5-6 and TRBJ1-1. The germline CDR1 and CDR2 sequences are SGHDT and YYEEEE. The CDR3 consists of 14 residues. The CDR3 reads CASSLGSGNTEAFF.

The CDR3 loop is CNARSRGVCNEQFF. The gene calls are TRBV20-1 and TRBJ2-1; the D call from TCRdb, TRBD1, cannot be confirmed without DNA. The CDR3 is 14 amino acids. Per germline, CDR1 DFQATT and CDR2 SNEGSKA (reference sequence).

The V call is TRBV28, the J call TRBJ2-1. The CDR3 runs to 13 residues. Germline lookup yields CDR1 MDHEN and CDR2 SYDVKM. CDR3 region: CASSLGTNNEQFF.

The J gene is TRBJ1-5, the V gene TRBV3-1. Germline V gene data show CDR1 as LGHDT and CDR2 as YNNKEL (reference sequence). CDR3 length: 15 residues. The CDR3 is CASSQGRRGVQPQHF.

The CDR3 sequence: CASSIVASGLNNEQFF. This chain uses TRBV19 with TRBJ2-1; the TCRdb D gene call, TRBD2, has no DNA to confirm it. The CDR3 is made up of 16 amino acids. CDR1 LNHDA and CDR2 SQIVND come from the germline V gene (reference sequence).

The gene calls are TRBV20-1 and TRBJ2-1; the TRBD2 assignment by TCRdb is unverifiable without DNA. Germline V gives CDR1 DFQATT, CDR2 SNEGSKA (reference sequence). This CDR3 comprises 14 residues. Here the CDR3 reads CSARDAGKYNEQFF.

The CDR3 sequence: CASSPPSGGGIYEQFF. The rearrangement links TRBV18 to TRBJ2-1; checking the TCRdb D call of TRBD1 is not possible without DNA. Germline CDR1 reads KGHSH; CDR2 reads LQKENI. This CDR3 has 16 residues.

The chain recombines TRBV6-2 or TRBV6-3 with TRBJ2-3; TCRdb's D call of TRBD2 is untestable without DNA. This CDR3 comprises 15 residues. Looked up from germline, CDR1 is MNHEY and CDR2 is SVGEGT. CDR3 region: CASSYSGGVPDTQYF.

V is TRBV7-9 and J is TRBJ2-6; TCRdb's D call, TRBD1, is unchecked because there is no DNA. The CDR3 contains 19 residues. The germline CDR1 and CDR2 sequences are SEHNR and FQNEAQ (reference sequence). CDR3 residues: CASSSPYPGQNSGANVLTF.

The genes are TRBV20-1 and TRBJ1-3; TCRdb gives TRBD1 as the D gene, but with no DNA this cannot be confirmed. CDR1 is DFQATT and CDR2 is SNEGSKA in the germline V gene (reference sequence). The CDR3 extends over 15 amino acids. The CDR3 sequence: CSATPGTEYGNTIYF.

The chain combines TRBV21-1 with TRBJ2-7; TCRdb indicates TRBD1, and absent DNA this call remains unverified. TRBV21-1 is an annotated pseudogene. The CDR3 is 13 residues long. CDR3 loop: CASSKDPRGDQYF.

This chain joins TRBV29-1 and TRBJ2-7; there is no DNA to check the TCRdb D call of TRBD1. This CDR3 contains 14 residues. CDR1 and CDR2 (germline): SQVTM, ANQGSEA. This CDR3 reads CSVEDRGVSGEQYF.

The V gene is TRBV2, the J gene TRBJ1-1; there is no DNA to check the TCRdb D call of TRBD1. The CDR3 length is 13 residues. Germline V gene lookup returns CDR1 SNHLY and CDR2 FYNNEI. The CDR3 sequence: CASSGRGSTEAFF.

The CDR3 here is CASSSTDRGPYEQYF. The chain has TRBV7-9 and TRBJ2-7; lacking DNA, the TRBD1 call made by TCRdb goes unchecked. The CDR3 extends over 15 amino acids. Germline CDR1 is SEHNR and CDR2 is FQNEAQ (reference sequence).

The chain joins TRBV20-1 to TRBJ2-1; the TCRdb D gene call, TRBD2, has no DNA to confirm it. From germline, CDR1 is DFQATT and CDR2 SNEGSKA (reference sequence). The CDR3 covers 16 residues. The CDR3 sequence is CSATDLADHAYNEQFF.

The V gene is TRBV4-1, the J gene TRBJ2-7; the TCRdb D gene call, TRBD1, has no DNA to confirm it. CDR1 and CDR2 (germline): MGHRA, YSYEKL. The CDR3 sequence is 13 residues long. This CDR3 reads CASSRTISYEQYF.

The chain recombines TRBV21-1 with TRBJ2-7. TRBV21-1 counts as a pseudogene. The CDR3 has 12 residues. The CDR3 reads CASNTGNHEQYF.

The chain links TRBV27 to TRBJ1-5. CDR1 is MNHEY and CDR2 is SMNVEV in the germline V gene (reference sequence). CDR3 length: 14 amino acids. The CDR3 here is CASSLGSGNQPQHF.

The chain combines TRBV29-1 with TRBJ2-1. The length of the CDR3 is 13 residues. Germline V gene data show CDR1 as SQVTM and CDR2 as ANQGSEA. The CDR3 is CSVDHRSYNEQFF.

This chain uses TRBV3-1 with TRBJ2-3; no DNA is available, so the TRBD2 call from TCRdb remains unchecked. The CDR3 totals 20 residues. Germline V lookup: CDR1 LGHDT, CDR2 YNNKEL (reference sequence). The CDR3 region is CASRPTLSPQRGVGTDTQYF.

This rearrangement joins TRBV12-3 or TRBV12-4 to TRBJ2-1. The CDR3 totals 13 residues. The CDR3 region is CASSPTRYNEQFF.

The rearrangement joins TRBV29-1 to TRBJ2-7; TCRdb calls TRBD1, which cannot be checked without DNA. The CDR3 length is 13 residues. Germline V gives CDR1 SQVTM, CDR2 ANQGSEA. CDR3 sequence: CSGGHRVDAEQYF.

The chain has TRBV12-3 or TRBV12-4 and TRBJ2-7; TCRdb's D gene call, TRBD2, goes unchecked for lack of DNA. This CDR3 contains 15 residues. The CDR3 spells CASSETSPRDYEQYF.